These 32 T cell receptor beta chains share one sample of origin, sequenced in a study of CD8+CD57+ T cells in acquired aplastic anemia. Patients picked for sequencing had shown CD8+CD57+ cell expansion detected by flow cytometry. Genomic DNA acted as the template from which TCR beta VDJ combination and CDR3 sequence profiling were carried out. TCRdb passed the reads through MiXCR, listing each CDR3 protein once. The table includes a few hundred thousand distinct CDR3 sequences, around 82% detected once. The specimen sequenced was sorted CD4+, CD8+, or CD8+CD57+ T cells (not recorded which) from PBMCs. Receptors were obtained from a human donor with aplastic anemia.

Here the CDR3 DNA reads TGTGCCAGCAGCGCACGGGACAGGGGGTTGGCGTATGGCTACACCTTC. Its protein is CASSARDRGLAYGYTF. This chain links TRBV7-9 with TRBJ1-2; TRBD1 matches at 11 bases. V lost 5 bases and J lost 5; bases outside the gene matches: 10. The CDR3 runs to 16 residues. The germline CDR1 and CDR2 sequences are SEHNR and FQNEAQ (reference sequence).

V is TRBV5-4 and J is TRBJ2-3; D remains ambiguous. V shed 0 bases and J shed 6 bases, with 8 bases lying between them. The CDR3 sequence is 13 residues long. Germline V CDR1 and CDR2: SGHNT, YYREEE (reference sequence). The CDR3 here is CASSLGPPDTQYF. The DNA for the CDR3 is TGTGCCAGCAGCTTGGGTCCCCCCGATACGCAGTATTTT.

Worth noting for this clonotype: Sequence at one end of the junction differs from germline and may be a read error. The chain joins TRBV7-2 to TRBJ2-3; the D gene is possibly TRBD1 (5 bases). There are 13 residues in the CDR3. Germline loops: CDR1 SGHTA, CDR2 FQGNSA. CDR3 DNA: TGTGCCAGCGGTGTAGTGGGTACAGGTACGCAGTATTTT. It codes for CASGVVGTGTQYF.

This clonotype was seen a handful of times. Germline is not matched at one junction end, which may reflect a read error. This chain links TRBV7-8 with TRBJ2-5; no clear D. CDR1 and CDR2 (germline): SGHVS, FQNEAQ. The CDR3 contains 14 residues. In DNA form, the CDR3 reads TGTGCCACCAGCTTAGGCAGCGAGCCAGATACCCAGTACTTC. It encodes CATSLGSEPDTQYF. Full variable domain (missing parts from reference TRBV7-8 and TRBJ2-5): GAGVSQSPRYKVAKRGQDVALRCDPISGHVSLFWYQQALGQGPEFLTYFQNEAQLDKSGLPSDRFFAERPEGSVSTLKIQRTQQEDSAVYLCATSLGSEPDTQYFGPGTRLLVL.

This chain joins TRBV10-3 and TRBJ2-7; D tentatively reads TRBD1 or TRBD2 (5 bases each). Trimming left V 4 bases short and J 0 bases short, with 13 bases between. CDR3 length: 15 residues. Germline CDR1 is ENHRY and CDR2 is SYGVKD. The CDR3 coding sequence is TGTGCCATCAGTGTGCAGACAGCGGACTCCTACGAGCAGTACTTC. Its translation is CAISVQTADSYEQYF.

The J gene is TRBJ1-1, the V gene TRBV7-2; D may be TRBD1 (5 bases). The CDR3 is made up of 15 amino acids. V lost 1 base, J lost 14 bases, and 23 bases lay in between. The germline V gene has CDR1 SGHTA and CDR2 FQGNSA. The CDR3 is CASSLEQARYDEYFF. CDR3 sequence (DNA): TGTGCCAGCAGCTTAGAACAGGCAAGATACGATGAATACTTCTTT.

In regard to this clonotype: A read error may produce the germline difference seen at one junction end. This chain uses TRBV24-1 with TRBJ2-2, with TRBD1 matching 7 bases. The germline V gene encodes CDR1 KGHDR and CDR2 SFDVKD. The CDR3 sequence is 16 residues long. CDR3 DNA: TGTGCCACCAGTGACAAGAAAACAGGGGCGAGAGAGGAACTTATTTTT. Amino acid sequence: CATSDKKTGAREELIF.

This chain joins TRBV7-6 and TRBJ2-3, with 7 bases that match TRBD2. After removal of 4 bases from V and 9 bases from J, the junction contained 13 bases not matched to a gene. Per the germline V gene, CDR1 is SGHVS and CDR2 is FNYEAQ. The CDR3 is made up of 15 amino acids. The CDR3 region has the DNA TGTGCCAGCAGCTACACTAGCGACACCCCCTCGACGCAGTATTTT. This translates into CASSYTSDTPSTQYF.

J is TRBJ2-3 and V is TRBV11-3; weak D call: TRBD2 (5 bases). This CDR3 spans 13 amino acids. CDR1 SGHNT and CDR2 YENEEA come from the germline V gene. Trimming took off 5 bases at V and 7 bases at J, with 13 bases between the two ends. The DNA of the CDR3 is TGTGCCAGCAGCGCACGGGGTTCCAATACGCAGTATTTT. Its protein product is CASSARGSNTQYF.

The chain combines TRBV7-2 with TRBJ1-6, with TRBD1 matching over 7 bases. Germline CDR1 is SGHTA and CDR2 is FQGNSA. The CDR3 extends over 16 amino acids. J lost 0 bases, V lost 6 bases, and 5 bases had no gene match. CDR3 region: CASSGTVVSYNSPLHF. As DNA, the CDR3 is TGTGCCAGCAGTGGGACAGTCGTCTCCTATAATTCACCCCTCCACTTT.

The chain employs TRBV19 and TRBJ2-5, with 7 bases fitting TRBD1. In germline, CDR1 is LNHDA, CDR2 SQIVND (reference sequence). The trim removed 4 bases at V and 5 bases at J, leaving 13 bases unmatched. This CDR3 is 16 amino acids long. CDR3 amino acids: CASSTMGQRAWETQYF. The DNA of the CDR3 is TGTGCCAGTAGTACGATGGGACAGAGGGCTTGGGAGACCCAGTACTTC. Complete variable domain (other parts from reference TRBV19 and TRBJ2-5): DGGITQSPKYLFRKEGQNVTLSCEQNLNHDAMYWYRQDPGQGLRLIYYSQIVNDFQKGDIAEGYSVSREKKESFPLTVTSAQKNPTAFYLCASSTMGQRAWETQYFGPGTRLLVL.

The rearrangement uses TRBV5-4 and TRBJ1-2, with D unclear. V lost 2 bases, J lost 3 bases, and 17 bases lay in between. The germline CDR1 and CDR2 sequences are SGHNT and YYREEE (reference sequence). The CDR3 extends over 16 amino acids. The CDR3 sequence is CASSFTSGRRDYGYTF. In nucleotides, the CDR3 is TGTGCCAGCAGCTTTACTAGCGGAAGGAGGGACTATGGCTACACCTTC.

V usage is TRBV7-8 and J usage is TRBJ2-7, with TRBD2 as a possible D gene (6 bases). Trimming stripped 3 bases from V and 11 bases from J, with 29 bases between. Germline V gives CDR1 SGHVS, CDR2 FQNEAQ. This CDR3 region has 17 residues. CDR3 bases: TGTGCCAGCAGCTTCTCGGAAGGAGGGCCGACGTCCTACGATGAGTACGTC. Its translation is CASSFSEGGPTSYDEYV.

The chain has TRBV7-2 and TRBJ2-3; TRBD2 matches at 7 bases. Losses at the gene ends were 4 bases for V and 15 bases for J; bases not matched to a gene: 19. This CDR3 is 15 amino acids long. Germline V gives CDR1 SGHTA, CDR2 FQGNSA. Here the CDR3 reads CASSWRGGANYSYYF. CDR3 nucleotides: TGTGCCAGCAGCTGGCGGGGAGGGGCAAACTATAGCTACTATTTT.

In the case of this clonotype: A read error may produce the germline difference seen at one junction end. The J gene is TRBJ2-3, the V gene TRBV7-2, with a tentative D call TRBD2 (6 bases). The CDR3 has 13 amino acids. CDR1 SGHTA and CDR2 FQGNSA come from the germline V gene. CDR3 amino acids: CASSAGGTGAQYF. The CDR3, as DNA: TGTGCCAGCAGCGCCGGGGGTACAGGTGCACAGTACTTT.

This clonotype appeared a single time. V gene TRBV7-8 combines with J gene TRBJ2-1, with D tentatively TRBD2 (5 bases). The CDR3 spans 15 residues. Germline V gene sequence: CDR1 SGHVS, CDR2 FQNEAQ. The ends were cut back, 5 bases at V and 4 bases at J, with 15 bases in the middle. The CDR3 nucleotides are TGTGCCAGCAGCCCCCGGAGGACTGGATACAATGAGCAGTTCTTC. Translation: CASSPRRTGYNEQFF.

The chain is built from TRBV9 and TRBJ1-3, with 10 bases fitting TRBD1. Germline CDR1 SGDLS, CDR2 YYNGEE. This CDR3 is 16 amino acids long. Losses at the gene ends were 3 bases for V and 3 bases for J; bases not matched to a gene: 6. The CDR3 nucleotides read TGTGCCAGCAGCGCTCGACAGGGGGCATTTGGAAACACCATATATTTT. It specifies CASSARQGAFGNTIYF.

V is TRBV12-3 or TRBV12-4 and J is TRBJ2-6; 7 bases map to TRBD2. The V gene end was trimmed by 6 bases and the J gene end by 16 bases; junction bases not matched to a gene: 21. The CDR3 length is 16 residues. The CDR3 coding sequence is TGTGCCAGCAGCTCGGGGGGTTGCGGCTACACCTACGGTCTGACTTTC. Amino acid sequence: CASSSGGCGYTYGLTF.

This rearrangement joins TRBV20-1 to TRBJ2-7; D gene uncertain. This CDR3 is 15 amino acids long. V lost 2 bases, J lost 0 bases, and 14 bases lay in between. Germline V lookup: CDR1 DFQATT, CDR2 SNEGSKA (reference sequence). The CDR3 DNA reads TGCAGTGCTAGAAAATGGAGCCCGAGCTCCTACGAGCAGTACTTC. Translation: CSARKWSPSSYEQYF.

The count of this clonotype is one. At one boundary the junction diverges from the germline segment, which might be a read error. The chain combines TRBV19 with TRBJ2-3; 10 positions agree with TRBD2. This CDR3 has 14 amino acids. Germline V gene sequence: CDR1 LNHDA, CDR2 SQIVND (reference sequence). CDR3 bases: TGTGCCAGTAGTTTAGCGGGAGGTTCCTACAGTGAGCAGTTT. Protein product: CASSLAGGSYSEQF.

This chain links TRBV29-1 with TRBJ1-1; tentative D call: TRBD1 (5 bases). This CDR3 is built from 14 residues. V was shortened by 6 bases and J by 2 bases, with 16 bases between the two germline ends. Germline V CDR1 and CDR2: SQVTM, ANQGSEA. The CDR3 region has the DNA TGCAGCGTCGGGCCACGGACACTTAACACTGAAGCTTTCTTT. Translating it yields CSVGPRTLNTEAFF.

CDR3 coding DNA: TGTGCCAGCAGCTTAGCCGGGGACCAAGAGACCCAGTACTTC. Translated, it gives CASSLAGDQETQYF. The chain employs TRBV11-2 and TRBJ2-5; maybe TRBD2 (5 bases). The CDR3 spans 14 residues. The germline gives CDR1 SGHAT, CDR2 FQNNGV. Trimming shortened V by 1 base and J by 0 bases, and 6 bases separated the two germline ends.

This clonotype was detected once. The genes are TRBV7-9 and TRBJ2-3; D possibly corresponds to TRBD1 (6 bases). V lost 2 bases to trimming and J lost 6 bases, with 12 bases between them. The CDR3 consists of 14 residues. The V gene's germline CDR1 is SEHNR and CDR2 FQNEAQ (reference sequence). The DNA for the CDR3 is TGTGCCAGCAGCTTACAGGGGATGGGGGATACGCAGTATTTT. Translation: CASSLQGMGDTQYF.

This chain uses TRBV7-9 with TRBJ2-3; TRBD2 is a possible D gene (6 bases). CDR1 and CDR2 from the germline V gene are SEHNR and FQNEAQ (reference sequence). There are 15 residues in the CDR3. The V end lost 5 bases, the J end lost 15 bases, and 27 bases lay between the germline ends. The CDR3 spells CASSITGGWRANLYF. The CDR3 region has the DNA TGTGCCAGCAGCATAACGGGTGGCTGGAGGGCCAACCTCTATTTT.

Comments on this clonotype: Mismatch with germline at one junction end may stem from a read error. This sequence joins TRBV15 and TRBJ1-2; unclear D gene. Looked up from germline, CDR1 is LNHNV and CDR2 is YYDKDF (reference sequence). The CDR3 contains 14 residues. The CDR3 spells CATSTGTGQETHYF. CDR3 nucleotide sequence: TGTGCCACCAGCACAGGCACCGGGCAAGAGACCCACTACTTC.

The J gene is TRBJ2-4, the V gene TRBV7-8, with TRBD1 identical over 7 bases. The J call may be in error: the DNA end matches TRBJ2-7 better. This CDR3 is 15 amino acids long. In germline, CDR1 is SGHVS, CDR2 FQNEAQ. This CDR3 reads CASSLEGRGFYEQYF. Here the CDR3 DNA reads TGTGCCAGCAGCTTAGAGGGCAGGGGGTTCTACGAGCAGTACTTC.

The J gene is TRBJ1-6, the V gene TRBV2; possibly TRBD1 for D (5 bases). Germline CDR1 SNHLY, CDR2 FYNNEI. The CDR3 has 14 residues. The V end lost 4 bases, the J end lost 6 bases, and 10 bases lay between the germline ends. CDR3 amino acids: CASSVGPINSPLHF. In nucleotides, the CDR3 is TGTGCCAGCAGTGTGGGACCAATTAATTCACCCCTCCACTTT.

The genes are TRBV25-1 and TRBJ2-3; no definite D call. V shed 3 bases and J shed 7 bases, with 17 bases lying between them. In germline, CDR1 is MGHDK, CDR2 SYGVNS. The CDR3 totals 15 residues. Here the CDR3 DNA reads TGTGCCAGCAGTGACCTTTCCCCCCTCAGGAATACGCAGTATTTT. Its protein product is CASSDLSPLRNTQYF.

The J gene is TRBJ1-1, the V gene TRBV7-2; D possibly corresponds to TRBD1 (5 bases). This CDR3 comprises 15 residues. Germline CDR1 SGHTA, CDR2 FQGNSA. Trimming stripped 2 bases from V and 1 base from J, with 11 bases between. The CDR3, as DNA: TGTGCCAGCAGCTTAACTCTGACAGCGAACACTGAAGCTTTCTTT. It yields the protein CASSLTLTANTEAFF.

The genes are TRBV5-4 and TRBJ1-2; D ambiguous. From germline, CDR1 is SGHNT and CDR2 YYREEE (reference sequence). This CDR3 comprises 13 residues. V lost 6 bases and J 6 bases, leaving 15 bases between the germline ends. This chain's CDR3 is CASTLTRADGYTF. The CDR3 nucleotides are TGTGCCAGCACCCTTACTAGGGCGGATGGCTACACCTTC.

As regards this clonotype: Relative to the germline gene, one junction end is altered; a read error may explain this. The chain employs TRBV7-2 and TRBJ2-3, with 8 bases that match TRBD1. CDR3 length equals 14 residues. The germline V gene has CDR1 SGHTA and CDR2 FQGNSA. In nucleotides, the CDR3 is TGTGCCAGCAGCGTAGACAGGGGCCTCTACAATGAGCATTTT. This gives the protein CASSVDRGLYNEHF.

The chain recombines TRBV15 with TRBJ2-5; the match to TRBD1 covers 8 bases. The end of the DNA is better explained by TRBJ2-1, so the J call may be wrong. The CDR3 totals 15 residues. From germline, CDR1 is LNHNV and CDR2 YYDKDF (reference sequence). The CDR3 region is CATSRETQGDEDQFF. The DNA for the CDR3 is TGTGCCACCAGCAGAGAGACACAGGGGGACGAGGACCAGTTCTTC.